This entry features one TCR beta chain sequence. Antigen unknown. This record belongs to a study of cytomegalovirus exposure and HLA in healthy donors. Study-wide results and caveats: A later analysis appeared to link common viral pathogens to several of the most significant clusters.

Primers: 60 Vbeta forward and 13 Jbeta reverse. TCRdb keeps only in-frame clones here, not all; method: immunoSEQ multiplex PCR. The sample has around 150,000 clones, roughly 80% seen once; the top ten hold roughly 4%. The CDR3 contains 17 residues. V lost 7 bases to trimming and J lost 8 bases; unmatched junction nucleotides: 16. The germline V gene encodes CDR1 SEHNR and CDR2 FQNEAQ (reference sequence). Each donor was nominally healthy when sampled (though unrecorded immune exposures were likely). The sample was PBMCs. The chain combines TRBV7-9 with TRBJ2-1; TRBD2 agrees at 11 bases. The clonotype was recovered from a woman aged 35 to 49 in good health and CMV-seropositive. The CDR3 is CASTPPRLAGGFDEQFF. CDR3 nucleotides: TGTGCCAGCACGCCTCCACGCCTAGCGGGAGGATTCGATGAGCAGTTCTTC.